Listed here are 10 T cell receptor beta chains from one sample, sequenced in a study of read filtering for tumor transcriptome and immune sequencing. From approximately 430 ng of RNA, a library with molecular barcoded alpha/delta and beta/gamma adaptors was made. Each CDR3 protein gets one entry after TCRdb re-called the reads with MiXCR. The table lists more than 100,000 distinct CDR3 sequences, over 10% of them singletons. The sequencing input was a population of CD138-negative cells sorted from bone marrow. Source of these receptors: a donor at least 40 years old with multiple myeloma.

The chain joins TRBV19 to TRBJ2-7; 8 bases line up with TRBD2. This CDR3 has 14 residues. Germline values: CDR1 LNHDA, CDR2 SQIVND (reference sequence). The ends lost 3 bases at V and 7 bases at J; junction bases unmatched: 8. The CDR3 DNA sequence: TGTGCCAGTAGTATCGGGACTAGGGGAGTGGAGCAGTACTTC. It translates to CASSIGTRGVEQYF.

This clonotype has a count of ten or more. The V and J genes are TRBV12-3 or TRBV12-4 and TRBJ1-5; D ambiguous. Trimming pared 5 bases from V and 2 bases from J, leaving 16 bases between. The CDR3 totals 16 residues. CDR3 sequence: CASSPPGLQGNQPQHF. CDR3 bases: TGTGCCAGCAGTCCACCGGGTCTCCAGGGCAATCAGCCCCAGCATTTT.

The gene calls are TRBV29-1 and TRBJ2-1; 8 nucleotides line up with TRBD1. Looked up from germline, CDR1 is SQVTM and CDR2 is ANQGSEA. V lost 4 bases and J lost 4; bases outside the gene matches: 9. The CDR3 sequence is 15 residues long. CDR3 DNA sequence: TGCAGCGTTGTCGGGGGACAGGCCACGTACAATGAGCAGTTCTTC. Translating it yields CSVVGGQATYNEQFF.

There are many counts of this clonotype. The V gene is TRBV29-1, the J gene TRBJ2-7; 7 nucleotides align to TRBD1. Germline assignment: CDR1 SQVTM and CDR2 ANQGSEA. With 4 bases clipped from V and 3 bases from J, the junction kept 6 bases outside the gene matches. CDR3 length: 13 residues. The CDR3 here is CSVGPTGSYEQYF. In DNA, the CDR3 is TGCAGCGTTGGCCCGACAGGGAGCTACGAGCAGTACTTC.

V is TRBV6-6 and J is TRBJ2-3; no clear D. The CDR3 loop spans 11 amino acids. V was pared by 7 bases and J by 4 bases, with 6 bases between. The germline gives CDR1 MNHNY, CDR2 SVGAGI (reference sequence). The CDR3 is CASNLPDTQYF. CDR3 nucleotide sequence: TGTGCCAGCAACTTACCAGATACGCAGTATTTT.

This clonotype was detected many times. The chain links TRBV20-1 to TRBJ1-6, with 12 positions matching TRBD1. J gave up 8 bases and V 1 base, and 6 bases lay outside the gene matches. From germline, CDR1 is DFQATT and CDR2 SNEGSKA (reference sequence). CDR3 length: 16 amino acids. Here the CDR3 reads CSARVPGQGAHSPLHF. The DNA of the CDR3 is TGCAGTGCTAGAGTCCCGGGACAGGGGGCGCATTCACCCCTCCACTTT.

This clonotype appeared many times. The gene calls are TRBV7-3 and TRBJ1-1; the D gene is possibly TRBD1 (6 bases). This CDR3 has 15 amino acids. Trimming stripped 0 bases from V and 1 base from J, with 9 bases between. CDR1 and CDR2 (germline): SGHTA, FQGTGA. CDR3 DNA sequence: TGTGCCAGCAGCTTAACTGCACAGGGGAACACTGAAGCTTTCTTT. This gives the protein CASSLTAQGNTEAFF.

This clonotype occurred many times. V is TRBV29-1 and J is TRBJ2-3; D gene uncertain. This CDR3 has 13 residues. Trimming took 8 bases from V and 0 from J, leaving 12 bases between them. Germline lookup yields CDR1 SQVTM and CDR2 ANQGSEA. Written as DNA, the CDR3 is TGCAGCTTCGACTCGACTAGCACAGATACGCAGTATTTT. This sequence encodes CSFDSTSTDTQYF.

This rearrangement joins TRBV11-1 to TRBJ2-5; tentative D call: TRBD1 (7 bases). Trimming pared 5 bases from V and 1 base from J, leaving 17 bases between. The CDR3 totals 16 residues. Looked up from germline, CDR1 is SGHAT and CDR2 is FQDESV (reference sequence). CDR3 bases: TGTGCCAGCAGCCCGCGGGACAGCCGCCCCCAAGAGACCCAGTACTTC. Translation: CASSPRDSRPQETQYF.

This clonotype was counted at least ten times. The chain employs TRBV29-1 and TRBJ2-5; TRBD2 matches at 11 bases. V was clipped by 6 bases and J by 3 bases; unmatched bases: 9. Germline CDR1 reads SQVTM; CDR2 reads ANQGSEA. The CDR3 length is 15 residues. DNA of the CDR3: TGCAGCGTCGCCGGGACTAGCGGAGAGAAAGAGACCCAGTACTTC. Translation: CSVAGTSGEKETQYF.